This is a list of T cell receptor beta chains from one sample in a study of CD8 T cells in Susac syndrome. MiXCR, run by TCRdb on the immunoSEQ multiplex PCR reads, gives a single entry per CDR3 protein. The sample shows around 150,000 distinct CDR3 sequences, around 93% of them seen only once. The sample taken for sequencing was CD4+ T cells from PBMCs. These receptors all stem from a human donor in good health. The conserved cysteine and the conserved F or W are not part of the CDR3 here. The D gene is left open where the match is weak.

TRBJ2-7 . TRBV7-2 ASSGVYEQY
TRBJ2-5 . TRBV2 ASSPNVGETQY
TRBJ2-6 . TRBV5-4 ASSLDSSGANVLT
TRBJ2-1 . TRBV20-1 SATSNNEQF
TRBJ2-3 . TRBV12-3/TRBV12-4 ASSPPREGGSTDTQY
TRBJ2-6 . TRBV4-2 ASSHEKWSGANVLT
TRBJ2-2 TRBD2 TRBV4-1 ASSQEGRGGTGELF
TRBJ2-7 TRBD1 TRBV5-1 ASSWDSSYEQY
TRBJ1-1 . TRBV29-1 SVLGRGAF
TRBJ1-1 TRBD1 TRBV6-1 ASRGPGTEMNTEAF
TRBJ1-4 . TRBV3-1 ASSSTTGGYEKLF